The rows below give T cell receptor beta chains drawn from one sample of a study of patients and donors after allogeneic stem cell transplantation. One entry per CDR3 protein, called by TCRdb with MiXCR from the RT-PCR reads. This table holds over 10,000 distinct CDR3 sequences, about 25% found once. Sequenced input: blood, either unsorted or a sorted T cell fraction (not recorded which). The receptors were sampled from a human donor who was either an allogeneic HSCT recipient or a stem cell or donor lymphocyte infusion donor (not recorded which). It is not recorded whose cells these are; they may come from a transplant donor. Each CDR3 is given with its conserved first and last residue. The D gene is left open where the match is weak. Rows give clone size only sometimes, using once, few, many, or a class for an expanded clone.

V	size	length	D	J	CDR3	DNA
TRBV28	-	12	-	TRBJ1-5	CASRGFDQPQHF	TGTGCCAGCAGGGGATTCGATCAGCCCCAGCATTTT
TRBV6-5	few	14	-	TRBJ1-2	CATLGDPRGYGYTF	TGTGCCACCCTCGGGGACCCCCGCGGCTATGGCTACACCTTC
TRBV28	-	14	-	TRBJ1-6	CASSSGTVGSPLHF	TGTGCCAGCAGTTCCGGGACGGTGGGTTCACCCCTCCACTTT
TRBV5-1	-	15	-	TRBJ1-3	CASSLQGDPGNTIYF	TGCGCCAGCAGCTTGCAGGGAGACCCTGGAAACACCATATATTTT
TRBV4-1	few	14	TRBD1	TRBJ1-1	CASSRGQYQGEAFF	TGCGCCAGCAGCCGGGGACAGTACCAAGGTGAAGCTTTCTTT
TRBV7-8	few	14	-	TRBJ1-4	CASSLGAFNEKLFF	TGTGCCAGCAGCTTAGGAGCCTTTAATGAAAAACTGTTTTTT
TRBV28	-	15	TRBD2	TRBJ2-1	CASSFTSGRANEQFF	TGTGCCAGCAGTTTCACTAGCGGGAGGGCCAATGAGCAGTTCTTC
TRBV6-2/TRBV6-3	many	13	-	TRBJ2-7	CASTRPGIYEQYF	TGTGCCAGCACCAGGCCGGGAATTTACGAGCAGTACTTC
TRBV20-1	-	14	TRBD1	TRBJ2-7	CSAFRTGSSYEQYF	TGCAGTGCTTTCCGGACAGGGAGCTCCTACGAGCAGTACTTC
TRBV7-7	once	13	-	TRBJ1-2	CASSPLLDYGYTF	TGTGCCAGCAGCCCCCTCTTGGACTATGGCTACACCTTC
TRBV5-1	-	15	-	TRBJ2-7	CANNADLYPYYEQYF	TGCGCCAACAATGCGGACCTATACCCTTACTACGAGCAGTACTTC
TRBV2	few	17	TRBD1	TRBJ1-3	CASSTNLGQGAGNTIYF	TGTGCCAGCAGTACCAATTTGGGACAGGGTGCTGGAAACACCATATATTTT
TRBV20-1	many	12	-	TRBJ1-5	CSANQGNQPQHF	TGCAGTGCCAATCAGGGGAATCAGCCCCAGCATTTT
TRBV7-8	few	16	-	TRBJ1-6	CASSFDLSSYNSPLHF	TGTGCCAGCAGCTTCGACCTGAGCTCCTATAATTCACCCCTCCACTTT
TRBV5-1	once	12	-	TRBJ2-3	CASSLGADTQYF	TGCGCCAGCAGCTTAGGGGCGGATACGCAGTATTTT
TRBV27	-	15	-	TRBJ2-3	CAGAGYSDRTDTQYF	TGTGCCGGGGCTGGGTACTCCGATCGCACAGATACGCAGTATTTT
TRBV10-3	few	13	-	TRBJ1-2	CAVSGSPESGYTF	TGTGCCGTCTCAGGGAGCCCTGAATCAGGCTACACCTTC
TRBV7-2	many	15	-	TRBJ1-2	CASARGGSAFYGYTF	TGTGCCAGCGCCAGGGGCGGATCGGCCTTCTATGGCTACACCTTC
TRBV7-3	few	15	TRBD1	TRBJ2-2	CASRPTGGNTGELFF	TGTGCCAGCAGGCCGACAGGGGGGAACACCGGGGAGCTGTTTTTT
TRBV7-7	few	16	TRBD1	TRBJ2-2	CASSLGMAGGTGELFF	TGTGCCAGCAGCTTAGGAATGGCAGGGGGAACCGGGGAGCTGTTTTTT
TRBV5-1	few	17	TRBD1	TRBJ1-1	CASSLAGSYRGNTEAFF	TGCGCCAGCAGCTTGGCCGGGTCGTACAGGGGAAACACTGAAGCTTTCTTT
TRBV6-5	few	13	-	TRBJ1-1	CASSYLGRTEAFF	TGTGCCAGCAGTTACTTAGGTCGGACTGAAGCTTTCTTT
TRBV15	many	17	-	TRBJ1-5	CATSREIVVSGAQPQHF	TGTGCCACCAGCAGAGAAATTGTAGTATCGGGGGCCCAGCCCCAGCATTTT
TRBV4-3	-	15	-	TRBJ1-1	CASSQGVGLGTEAFF	TGCGCCAGCAGCCAAGGAGTGGGGCTGGGCACTGAAGCTTTCTTT
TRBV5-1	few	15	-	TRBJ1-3	CASSLEGGSGNTIYF	TGCGCCAGCAGCTTGGAGGGCGGCTCTGGAAACACCATATATTTT
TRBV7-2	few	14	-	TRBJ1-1	CASSLVSPATEAFF	TGTGCCAGCAGCTTAGTGTCGCCAGCCACTGAAGCTTTCTTT
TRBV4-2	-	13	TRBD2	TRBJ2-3	CASSQLAGDTQYF	TGTGCCAGCAGCCAACTAGCGGGAGACACGCAGTATTTT
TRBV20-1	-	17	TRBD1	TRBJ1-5	CSAREASTGALNQPQHF	TGCAGTGCTAGAGAGGCATCAACAGGGGCTCTCAATCAGCCCCAGCATTTT
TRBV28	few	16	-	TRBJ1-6	CASSSREGVENSPLHF	TGTGCCAGCAGTTCCCGGGAAGGGGTTGAGAATTCACCCCTCCACTTT
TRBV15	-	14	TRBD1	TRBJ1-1	CATKRAGGYSEAFF	TGTGCCACCAAACGGGCAGGGGGGTACAGTGAAGCTTTCTTT
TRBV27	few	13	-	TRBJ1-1	CASSSRRAAAAFF	TGTGCCAGCAGTAGTAGAAGGGCGGCGGCAGCTTTCTTT
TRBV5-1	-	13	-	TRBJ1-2	CASGFGANYGYTF	TGCGCCAGCGGCTTCGGGGCTAACTATGGCTACACCTTC
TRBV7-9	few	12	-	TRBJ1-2	CASSFGDYGYTF	TGTGCCAGCAGCTTCGGGGACTATGGCTACACCTTC
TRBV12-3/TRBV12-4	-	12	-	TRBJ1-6	CASTLKGSPLHF	TGTGCCAGCACCTTGAAAGGTTCACCCCTCCACTTT
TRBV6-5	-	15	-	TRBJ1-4	CASSYSGREGEKLFF	TGTGCCAGCAGTTACTCGGGCAGGGAAGGGGAAAAACTGTTTTTT
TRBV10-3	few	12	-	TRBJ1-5	CAISESNQPQHF	TGTGCCATCAGTGAGTCGAACCAGCCCCAGCATTTT
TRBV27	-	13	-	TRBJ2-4	CASSFSGKNIQYF	TGTGCCAGCAGTTTTTCGGGTAAAAACATTCAGTACTTC
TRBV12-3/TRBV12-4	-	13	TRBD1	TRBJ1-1	CASSPNRGREAFF	TGTGCCAGCAGCCCTAACAGGGGAAGGGAAGCTTTCTTT
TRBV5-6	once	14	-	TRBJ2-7	CASSRPGGSYEQYF	TGTGCCAGCAGCCGGCCCGGGGGATCCTACGAGCAGTACTTC
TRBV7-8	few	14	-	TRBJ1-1	CASSFEQVNTEAFF	TGTGCCAGCAGCTTTGAACAGGTGAACACTGAAGCTTTCTTT
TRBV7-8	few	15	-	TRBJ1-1	CASSLGPGGNTEAFF	TGTGCCAGCAGCTTAGGGCCCGGGGGGAACACTGAAGCTTTCTTT
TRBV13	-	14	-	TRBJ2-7	CASSLWDSTYEQYF	TGTGCCAGCAGCTTATGGGACTCCACCTACGAGCAGTACTTC
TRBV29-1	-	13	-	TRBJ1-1	CSVDRGVRTEAFF	TGCAGCGTTGATCGGGGAGTGCGCACTGAAGCTTTCTTT
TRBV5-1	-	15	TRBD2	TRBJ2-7	CASSIQTSASYEQYF	TGCGCCAGCAGCATCCAGACTAGCGCCTCCTACGAGCAGTACTTC
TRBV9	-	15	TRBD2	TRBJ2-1	CASSPTSGRSDEQFF	TGTGCCAGCAGCCCGACTAGCGGGAGGTCGGATGAGCAGTTCTTC
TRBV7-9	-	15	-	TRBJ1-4	CASSKEGLPRSKLFF	TGTGCCAGCAGCAAAGAAGGTTTACCCAGAAGCAAACTGTTTTTT
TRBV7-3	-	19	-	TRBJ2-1	CASSPTTGGRDAIYNEQFF	TGTGCCAGCAGCCCCACAACGGGGGGCCGGGACGCCATCTACAATGAGCAGTTCTTC
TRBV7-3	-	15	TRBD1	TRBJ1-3	CASSIEGAGGNTIYF	TGTGCCAGCAGCATCGAGGGGGCGGGTGGAAACACCATATATTTT
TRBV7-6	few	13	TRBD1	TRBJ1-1	CASSLGQGAEAFF	TGTGCCAGCAGCTTAGGACAGGGGGCTGAAGCTTTCTTT
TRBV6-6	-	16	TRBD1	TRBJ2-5	CASSYWGQLYQETQYF	TGTGCCAGCAGTTATTGGGGACAGCTGTACCAAGAGACCCAGTACTTC